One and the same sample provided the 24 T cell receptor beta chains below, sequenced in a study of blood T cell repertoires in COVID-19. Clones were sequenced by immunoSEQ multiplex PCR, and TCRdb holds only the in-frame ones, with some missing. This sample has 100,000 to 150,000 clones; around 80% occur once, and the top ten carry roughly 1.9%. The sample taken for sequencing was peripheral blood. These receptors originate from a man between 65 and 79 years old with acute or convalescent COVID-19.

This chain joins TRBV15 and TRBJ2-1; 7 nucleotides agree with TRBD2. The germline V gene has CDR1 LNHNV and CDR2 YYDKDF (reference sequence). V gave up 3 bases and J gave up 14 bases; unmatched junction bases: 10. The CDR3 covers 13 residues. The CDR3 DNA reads TGTGCCACCAGCAGCGATCTGGGGGGGAGAGAGTTCTTC. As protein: CATSSDLGGREFF.

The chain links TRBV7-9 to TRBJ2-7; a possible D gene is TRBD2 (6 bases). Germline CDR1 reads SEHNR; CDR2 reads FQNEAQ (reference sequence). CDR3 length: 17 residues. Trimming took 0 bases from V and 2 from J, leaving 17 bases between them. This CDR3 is CASSLALGYGEAYEQYF. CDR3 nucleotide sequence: TGTGCCAGCAGCTTAGCCCTTGGCTATGGGGAGGCCTACGAGCAGTACTTC.

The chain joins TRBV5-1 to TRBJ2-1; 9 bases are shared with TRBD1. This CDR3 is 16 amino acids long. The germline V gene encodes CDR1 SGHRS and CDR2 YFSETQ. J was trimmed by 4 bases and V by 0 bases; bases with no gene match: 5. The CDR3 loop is CASSLGDRVVYNEQFF. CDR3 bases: TGCGCCAGCAGCTTGGGGGACAGGGTCGTTTACAATGAGCAGTTCTTC.

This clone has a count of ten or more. Written as DNA, the CDR3 is TGTGCCAGCAGCTTAGAAAGACTGCCGGGAGGAAACACCATATATTTT. Its protein product is CASSLERLPGGNTIYF. V gene TRBV11-2 combines with J gene TRBJ1-3; unclear D gene. CDR1 is SGHAT and CDR2 is FQNNGV in the germline V gene. CDR3 length: 16 amino acids. The ends were cut back, 0 bases at V and 4 bases at J, with 13 bases in the middle.

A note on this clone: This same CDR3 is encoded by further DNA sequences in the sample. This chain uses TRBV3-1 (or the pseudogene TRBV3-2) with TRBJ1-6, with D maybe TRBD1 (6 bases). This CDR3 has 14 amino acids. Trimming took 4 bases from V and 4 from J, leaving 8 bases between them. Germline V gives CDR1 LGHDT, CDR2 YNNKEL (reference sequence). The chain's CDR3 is CASSPQGYNSPLHF. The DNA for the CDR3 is TGTGCCAGCAGCCCCCAGGGGTATAATTCACCCCTCCACTTT.

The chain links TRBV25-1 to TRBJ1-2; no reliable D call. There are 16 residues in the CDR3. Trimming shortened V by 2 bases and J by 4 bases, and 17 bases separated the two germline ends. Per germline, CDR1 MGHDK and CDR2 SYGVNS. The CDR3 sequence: CASSEGSTALFYGYTF. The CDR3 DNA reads TGTGCCAGCAGTGAAGGTTCTACAGCTCTCTTCTATGGCTACACCTTC.

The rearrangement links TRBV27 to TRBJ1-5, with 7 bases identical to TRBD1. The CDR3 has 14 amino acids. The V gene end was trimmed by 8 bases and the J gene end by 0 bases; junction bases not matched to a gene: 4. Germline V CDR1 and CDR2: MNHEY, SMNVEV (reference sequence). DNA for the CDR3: TGTGCCAGCGGGACAGAAAATAGCAATCAGCCCCAGCATTTT. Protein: CASGTENSNQPQHF.

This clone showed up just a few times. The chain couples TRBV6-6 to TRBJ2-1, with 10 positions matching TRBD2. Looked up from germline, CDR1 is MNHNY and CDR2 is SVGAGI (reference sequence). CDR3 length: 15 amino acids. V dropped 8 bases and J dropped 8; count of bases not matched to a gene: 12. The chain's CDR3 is CASCDPGTSVYEQFF. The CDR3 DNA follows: TGTGCCAGCTGCGACCCAGGGACTAGCGTGTATGAGCAGTTCTTC.

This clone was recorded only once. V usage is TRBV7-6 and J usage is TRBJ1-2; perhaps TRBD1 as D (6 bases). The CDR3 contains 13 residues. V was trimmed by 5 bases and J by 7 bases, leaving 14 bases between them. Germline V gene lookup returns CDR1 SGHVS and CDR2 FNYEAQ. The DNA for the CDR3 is TGTGCCAGCAGCCCACAAGGGGGTCGTGGCTACACCTTC. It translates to CASSPQGGRGYTF.

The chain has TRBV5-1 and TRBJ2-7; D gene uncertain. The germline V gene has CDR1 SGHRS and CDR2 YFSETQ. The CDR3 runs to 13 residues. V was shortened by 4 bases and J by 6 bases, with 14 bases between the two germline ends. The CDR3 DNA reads TGCGCCAGCAGCCCCATCACGGGTGGCGAGCAGTACTTC. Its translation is CASSPITGGEQYF.

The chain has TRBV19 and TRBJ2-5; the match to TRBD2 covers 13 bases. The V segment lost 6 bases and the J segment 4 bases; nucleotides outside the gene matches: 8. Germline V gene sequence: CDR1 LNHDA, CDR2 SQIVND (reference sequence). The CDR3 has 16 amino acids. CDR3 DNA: TGTGCCAGTAGCCGACTAGCGGGGGGTTTAGGAGAGACCCAGTACTTC. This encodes CASSRLAGGLGETQYF.

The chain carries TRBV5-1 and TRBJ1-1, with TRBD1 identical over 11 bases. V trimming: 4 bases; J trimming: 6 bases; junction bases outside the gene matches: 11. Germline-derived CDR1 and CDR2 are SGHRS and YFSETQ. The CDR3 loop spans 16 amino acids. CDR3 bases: TGCGCCAGCAGCCCGGGGACAGGGGGGATTAGGGCTGAAGCTTTCTTT. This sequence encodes CASSPGTGGIRAEAFF.

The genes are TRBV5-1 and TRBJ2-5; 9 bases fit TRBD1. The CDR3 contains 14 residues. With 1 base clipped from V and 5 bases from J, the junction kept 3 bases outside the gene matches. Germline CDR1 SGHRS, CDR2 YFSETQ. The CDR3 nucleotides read TGCGCCAGCAGCTTGACAGGGGGCTCTGAGACCCAGTACTTC. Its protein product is CASSLTGGSETQYF.

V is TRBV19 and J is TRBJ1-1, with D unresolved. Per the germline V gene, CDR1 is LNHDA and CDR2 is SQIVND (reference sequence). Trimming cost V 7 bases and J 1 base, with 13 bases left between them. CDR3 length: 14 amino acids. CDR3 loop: CASKSGPENTEAFF. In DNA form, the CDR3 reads TGTGCCAGTAAAAGCGGGCCAGAGAACACTGAAGCTTTCTTT.

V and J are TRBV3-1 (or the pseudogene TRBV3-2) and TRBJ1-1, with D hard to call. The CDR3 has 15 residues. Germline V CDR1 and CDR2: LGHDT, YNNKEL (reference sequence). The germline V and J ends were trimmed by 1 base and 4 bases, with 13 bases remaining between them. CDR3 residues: CASSQGVGGRTEAFF. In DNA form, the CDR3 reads TGTGCCAGCAGCCAAGGTGTCGGAGGGCGCACTGAAGCTTTCTTT.

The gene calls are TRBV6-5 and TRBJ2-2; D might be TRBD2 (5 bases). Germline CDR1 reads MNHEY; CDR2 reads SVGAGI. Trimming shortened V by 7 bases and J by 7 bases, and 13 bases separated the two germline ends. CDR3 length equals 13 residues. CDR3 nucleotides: TGTGCCAGCATCAACGCGGGTAGCGGGGAGCTGTTTTTT. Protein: CASINAGSGELFF.

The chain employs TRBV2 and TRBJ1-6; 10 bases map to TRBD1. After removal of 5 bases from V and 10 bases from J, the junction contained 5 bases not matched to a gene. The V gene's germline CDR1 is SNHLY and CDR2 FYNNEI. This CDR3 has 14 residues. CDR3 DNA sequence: TGTGCCAGCAGTTCCGACAGGGGGCAATCACCCCTCCACTTT. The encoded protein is CASSSDRGQSPLHF.

CDR3 sequence reads: CASSQGPRGSLYEQYF. The DNA of the CDR3 is TGCGCCAGCAGCCAAGGCCCCCGAGGGTCCCTTTACGAGCAGTACTTC. The chain joins TRBV4-1 to TRBJ2-7, with a weak D call TRBD2 (5 bases). Germline V lookup: CDR1 MGHRA, CDR2 YSYEKL. The CDR3 is 16 residues long. Trimming left V 1 base short and J 4 bases short, with 17 bases between.

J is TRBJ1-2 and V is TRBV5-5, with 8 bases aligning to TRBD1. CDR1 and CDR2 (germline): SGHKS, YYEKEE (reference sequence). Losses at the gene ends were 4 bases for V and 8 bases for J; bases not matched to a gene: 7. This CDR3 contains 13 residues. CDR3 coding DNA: TGTGCCAGCAGCCCAACAGGGGGTCGAGGCTACACCTTC. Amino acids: CASSPTGGRGYTF. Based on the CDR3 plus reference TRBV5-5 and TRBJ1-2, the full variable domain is DAGVTQSPTHLIKTRGQQVTLRCSPISGHKSVSWYQQVLGQGPQFIFQYYEKEERGRGNFPDRFSARQFPNYSSELNVNALLLGDSALYLCASSPTGGRGYTFGSGTRLTVV.

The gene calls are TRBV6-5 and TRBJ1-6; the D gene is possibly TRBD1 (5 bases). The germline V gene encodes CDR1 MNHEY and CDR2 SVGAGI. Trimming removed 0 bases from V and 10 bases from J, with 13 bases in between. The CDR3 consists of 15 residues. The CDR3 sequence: CASSYSVGERSPLHF. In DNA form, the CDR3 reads TGTGCCAGCAGTTACTCGGTAGGGGAACGGTCACCCCTCCACTTT.

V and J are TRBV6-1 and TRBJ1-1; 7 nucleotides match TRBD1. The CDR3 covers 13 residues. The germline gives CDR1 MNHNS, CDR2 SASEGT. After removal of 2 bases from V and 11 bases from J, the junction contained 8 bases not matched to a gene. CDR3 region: CASSEFKGGAAFF. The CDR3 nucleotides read TGTGCCAGCAGTGAATTTAAAGGGGGCGCGGCTTTCTTT.

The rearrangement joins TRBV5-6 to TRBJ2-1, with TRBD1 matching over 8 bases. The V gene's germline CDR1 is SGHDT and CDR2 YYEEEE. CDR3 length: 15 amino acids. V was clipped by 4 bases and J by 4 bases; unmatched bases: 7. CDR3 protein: CASSPWTGRYNEQFF. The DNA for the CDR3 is TGTGCCAGCAGCCCCTGGACAGGGAGGTACAATGAGCAGTTCTTC.

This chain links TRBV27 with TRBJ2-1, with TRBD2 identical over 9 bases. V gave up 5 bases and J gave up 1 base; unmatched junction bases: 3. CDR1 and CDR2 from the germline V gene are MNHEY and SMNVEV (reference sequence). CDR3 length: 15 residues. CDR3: CASSMLAGSYNEQFF. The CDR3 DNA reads TGTGCCAGCAGTATGCTAGCGGGGTCCTACAATGAGCAGTTCTTC.

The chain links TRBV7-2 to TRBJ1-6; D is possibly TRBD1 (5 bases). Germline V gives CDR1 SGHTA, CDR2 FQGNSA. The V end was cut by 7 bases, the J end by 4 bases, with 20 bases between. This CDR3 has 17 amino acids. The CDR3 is CASKGRGLKTYNSPLHF. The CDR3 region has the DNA TGTGCCAGCAAAGGAAGGGGACTAAAAACTTATAATTCACCCCTCCACTTT.